This T cell receptor (beta chain) came from a study of cytomegalovirus exposure and HLA in healthy donors. Points from the study as a whole: The study assumed roughly uniform donor sequencing depth for presence/absence analyses. The listing of fewer than 200 TCR beta chains classed them as cytomegalovirus-associated. V- and J-gene trimming in TCR beta was tied to a missense DCLRE1C variant by an analysis performed later. Later work found that TCR association rates differed between HLA loci; DRB1 had the most and HLA-C the fewest.

Germline-derived CDR1 and CDR2 are SGHRS and YFSETQ. This CDR3 has 14 residues. Trimming cost V 0 bases and J 4 bases, with 9 bases left between them. Of note for this clone: What it recognizes is unknown.

13 Jbeta primers and 60 Vbeta primers were used for the PCR. Profiled with immunoSEQ multiplex PCR; TCRdb holds only in-frame clones, not every one. The sample has 140,000 to 150,000 clones, and its top ten clones hold 1.5% to 2%. This chain uses TRBV5-1 with TRBJ2-3, with TRBD1 as a possible D gene (6 bases). The source is a woman between 50 and 59 years old in good health and CMV-seronegative. The material sequenced was PBMCs. CDR3 sequence reads: CASSLGTASDTQYF. DNA of the CDR3: TGCGCCAGCAGCTTGGGGACAGCATCAGATACGCAGTATTTT.